The entry below gives a single T cell receptor beta chain sequence along with its context. This clone was counted once. Its antigen is currently not known. Base-call qualities are not available, and no considerably larger clone is one nucleotide away. The time point label corresponds to: about 4 weeks on oral tofacitinib. Reading the label with the study, this specimen's treatment or condition is: oral pan-JAK inhibitor, 5-10 mg twice daily. From alopecia areata patients, peripheral blood was collected along with lesional scalp punch biopsies. PBMCs were separated by density centrifugation and stained for CD3, CD4 and CD8, after which CD4+ and CD8+ T cells were sorted on a FACSAria. The CDR3 goes from the cysteine to the phenylalanine over 13 residues. Only the CDR3 DNA is retained, 39 bases long and in frame from the first base. CDR1 and CDR2 were assigned from the germline V gene as SGHRS and YFSETQ. V ends up 3 bases short and J 5 bases short, with an unmatched junction base count of 4.

The library was built by means of the immunoSEQ multiplex PCR assay. RNA was extracted from all samples and reverse transcribed into cDNA as template for TCR sequencing. SuperScript III was used to make first-strand cDNA, primed with a 2:1 mix of oligo-dT and random hexamers. A synthetic immune receptor repertoire was used to measure amplification bias, and any remaining bias was corrected computationally. Per the authors' processing: After raw reads were preprocessed to remove errors, the CDR3 was defined following IMGT conventions as running from the conserved cysteine to phenylalanine. Clonality was computed by normalizing Shannon entropy by log2 of the number of productive unique TCRs and subtracting the result from 1. Whether scalp clones were CD4 or CD8 was inferred by matching scalp TCRbeta sequences against CD4 and CD8 repertoires sorted from blood. As stored in TCRdb, this immuneACCESS dataset retains in-frame rearrangements with V and J assigned. A fraction of the clones does not appear; measured against another copy, unresolved V genes explain less than half of the discrepancy, and the remainder lacks a known reason. That table furnishes V, J and clone size, whereas the DNA furnished D and trimming. Present in this sample are roughly 190,000 clones, about 60% of which were seen just once. The ten largest make up approximately 3.4% of the sample.

The entry originates in a study of CD8+ T cells in alopecia areata (dated by TCRdb to 2017 to 2018). Background for the entire study: Treated patients were enrolled in an open-label pilot trial of oral tofacitinib at 5 to 10 mg twice daily for moderate-to-severe alopecia areata. Patients stayed on tofacitinib for 6 to 18 months and then had 6 months of follow-up off drug so that delayed response and recurrence could be assessed. In treated patients, disease severity was measured using the SALT score, which gives the percentage of scalp surface area affected. To study T cell clonal expansion in alopecia areata, the researchers applied high-throughput TCRbeta sequencing to both the C3H/HeJ mouse model and human patients. Scalp tissue and sorted CD4+ and CD8+ peripheral blood T cells from patchy and totalis/universalis alopecia areata patients and from healthy controls were covered by human TCRbeta sequencing. Tofacitinib-treated patients had biopsies at baseline and at 4 and 24 weeks of treatment, with a later scalp biopsy in several patients. Clonality in the scalp was compared among normal scalp (n=4), patchy alopecia areata scalp (n=8), and alopecia totalis/universalis scalp (n=8). The RNA source kit depended on sample type: the PAXgene miRNA kit for fixed scalp, the miRNeasy kit for PBMCs, and the RNeasy kit for mouse skin. TCRbeta CDR3 regions were amplified by immunoSEQ multiplex PCR using 35 Vbeta forward and 13 Jbeta reverse primers. Findings and caveats that apply to the study as a whole: During tofacitinib treatment, many expanded lesional clones stuck around in both scalp and blood, and this persistence may partly explain why relapse happens after treatment is stopped. Shared TCR sequences between patients were less evident than in mice, which may be partly attributable to HLA diversity in the patient population. Unlike mouse skin, where gammadelta T cells dominate, normal human skin contains resident alphabeta T cells that get sequenced too, which complicates analysis of the scalp TCR repertoire. Higher clonality and more expanded CD8+ clones were observed in lesional scalp than in normal scalp, particularly in alopecia totalis/universalis, a finding suggestive of antigenic drive. The treated cohort was small, with a single nonresponder, so links between baseline CD8+ expansion and response need larger studies. Scalp clonality and the number of expanded CD8+ clones among the top 100 scalp clones were significantly decreased by tofacitinib.

The receptor chain draws on TRBV5-1 and TRBJ2-5; 7 bases in the junction line up with TRBD1. The sample in question was CD4+ T cells sorted from blood, obtained at week 4, from a patient treated with tofacitinib. This sequence originates from a human donor with alopecia areata. The DNA sequence reads TGCGCCAGCAGCTCGACAGGGATGGAGACCCAGTACTTC. Protein translation: CASSSTGMETQYF.